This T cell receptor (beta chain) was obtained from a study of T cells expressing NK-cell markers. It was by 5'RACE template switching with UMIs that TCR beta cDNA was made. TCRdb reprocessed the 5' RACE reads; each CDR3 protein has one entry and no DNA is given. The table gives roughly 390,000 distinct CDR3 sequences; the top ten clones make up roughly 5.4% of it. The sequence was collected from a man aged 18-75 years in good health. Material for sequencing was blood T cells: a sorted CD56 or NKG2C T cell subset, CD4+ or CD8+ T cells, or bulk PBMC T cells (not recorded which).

The CDR3: CASSRREAYNEQFF. This rearrangement joins TRBV5-4 to TRBJ2-1; there is no DNA to check the TCRdb D call of TRBD1. Germline V lookup: CDR1 SGHNT, CDR2 YYREEE (reference sequence). This CDR3 has 14 amino acids. The full variable domain, rest sourced from reference TRBV5-4 and TRBJ2-1, is ETGVTQSPTHLIKTRGQQVTLRCSSQSGHNTVSWYQQALGQGPQFIFQYYREEENGRGNFPPRFSGLQFPNYSSELNVNALELDDSALYLCASSRREAYNEQFFGPGTRLTVL.